This T cell receptor beta chain was captured by sequencing in a study of human thymus T cells. The ends lost 7 bases at V and 4 bases at J; junction bases unmatched: 8. Germline lookup yields CDR1 SQVTM and CDR2 ANQGSEA. This CDR3 contains 13 residues. Congenital heart defects were the reason for the corrective surgery that the donors, healthy Finnish infants, were having. Only four of the eight donors provided a roughly 0.45-1 mL blood sample. No fixed cell number was used; all available blood leukocytes supplied DNA. The study, taken as a whole, reports: Biased V and J segment usage appeared in thymus and peripheral blood.

This clone was detected only a few times. Its antigen is unknown. The assay was immunoSEQ multiplex PCR, and TCRdb's table has in-frame clones only and misses some. The table lists more than 50,000 clones, approximately 93% of them singletons, with around 6% in the top ten. The origin of this receptor is a boy younger than two with a congenital heart defect but otherwise immunologically healthy. The sample comprised blood. The chain joins TRBV29-1 to TRBJ1-1; 8 bases line up with TRBD1. The CDR3 reads CSATRTGRTEAFF. DNA of the CDR3: TGCAGCGCAACAAGGACAGGGCGCACTGAAGCTTTCTTT.